Detailed here is one T cell receptor beta chain. Its matching antigen is unknown. The PCR was carried out with 60 Vbeta primers and 13 Jbeta primers. TCRdb keeps only in-frame clones here, not all; method: immunoSEQ multiplex PCR. The sample lists 150,000 to 200,000 clones, almost 80% occurring once. V lost 6 bases and J lost 8, with 13 bases in between. Germline-derived CDR1 and CDR2 are LNHDA and SQIVND (reference sequence). The CDR3 runs to 12 residues. This sample was included in a study of cytomegalovirus exposure and HLA in healthy donors. Findings and caveats of the study: Relative to the approximately 630-donor mean, N-insertions were reportedly fewer in an Asian-associated ancestry cluster in a later analysis.

The chain employs TRBV19 and TRBJ1-2; possibly TRBD1 for D (6 bases). This TCR came from a man in his forties in good health and CMV-seropositive. Input material: PBMCs. The CDR3, as DNA: TGTGCCAGTAGCCGCGGGGGCAACGGCTACACCTTC. Protein product: CASSRGGNGYTF. The complete variable domain, with remaining parts taken from reference TRBV19 and TRBJ1-2, reads DGGITQSPKYLFRKEGQNVTLSCEQNLNHDAMYWYRQDPGQGLRLIYYSQIVNDFQKGDIAEGYSVSREKKESFPLTVTSAQKNPTAFYLCASSRGGNGYTFGSGTRLTVV.